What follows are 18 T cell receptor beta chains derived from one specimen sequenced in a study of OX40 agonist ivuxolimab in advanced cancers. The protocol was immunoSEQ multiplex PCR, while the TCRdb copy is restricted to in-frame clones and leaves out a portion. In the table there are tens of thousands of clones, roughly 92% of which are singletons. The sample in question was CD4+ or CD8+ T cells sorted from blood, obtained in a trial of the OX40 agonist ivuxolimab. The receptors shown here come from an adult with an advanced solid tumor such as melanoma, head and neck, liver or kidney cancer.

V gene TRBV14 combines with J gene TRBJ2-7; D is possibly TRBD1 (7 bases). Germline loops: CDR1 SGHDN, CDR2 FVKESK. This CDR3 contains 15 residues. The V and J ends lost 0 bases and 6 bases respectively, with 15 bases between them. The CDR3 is CASSQDRGGGGEQYF. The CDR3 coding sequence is TGTGCCAGCAGCCAAGATAGAGGAGGGGGCGGCGAGCAGTACTTC.

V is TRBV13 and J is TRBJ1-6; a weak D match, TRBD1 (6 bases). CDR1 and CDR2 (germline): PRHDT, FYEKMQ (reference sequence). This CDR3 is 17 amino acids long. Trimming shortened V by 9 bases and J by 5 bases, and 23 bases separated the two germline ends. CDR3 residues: CASSLGGRTANNSPLHF. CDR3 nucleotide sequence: TGTGCCAGTTCCCTGGGAGGCAGGACAGCCAATAATTCACCCCTCCACTTT.

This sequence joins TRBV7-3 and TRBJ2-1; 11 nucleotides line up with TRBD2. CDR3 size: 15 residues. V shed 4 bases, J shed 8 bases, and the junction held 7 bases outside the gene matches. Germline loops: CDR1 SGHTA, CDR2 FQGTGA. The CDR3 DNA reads TGTGCCAGCAGCTCCAGACTAGCGGGGAGGGATGAGCAGTTCTTC. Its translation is CASSSRLAGRDEQFF. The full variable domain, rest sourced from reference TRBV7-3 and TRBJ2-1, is GAGVSQTPSNKVTEKGKYVELRCDPISGHTALYWYRQSLGQGPEFLIYFQGTGAADDSGLPNDRFFAVRPEGSVSTLKIQRTERGDSAVYLCASSSRLAGRDEQFFGPGTRLTVL.

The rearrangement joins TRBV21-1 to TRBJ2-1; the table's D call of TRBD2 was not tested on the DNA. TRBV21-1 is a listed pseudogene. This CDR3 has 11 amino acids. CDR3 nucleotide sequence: TGTGCCAGCAGCAACGGGGGGGAGCAGTTCTTC. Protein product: CASSNGGEQFF.

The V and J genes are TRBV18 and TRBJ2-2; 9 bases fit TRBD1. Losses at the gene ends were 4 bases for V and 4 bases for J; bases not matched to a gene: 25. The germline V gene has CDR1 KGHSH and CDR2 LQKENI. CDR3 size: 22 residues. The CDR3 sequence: CASSHTARRDSDRGRSTGELFF. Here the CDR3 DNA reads TGTGCCAGCTCACATACGGCCCGACGGGACTCGGACAGGGGTCGTAGCACCGGGGAGCTGTTTTTT.

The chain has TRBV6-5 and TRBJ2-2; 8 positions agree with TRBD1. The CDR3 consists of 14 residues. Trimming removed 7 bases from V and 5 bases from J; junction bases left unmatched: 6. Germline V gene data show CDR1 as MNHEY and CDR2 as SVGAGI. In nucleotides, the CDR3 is TGTGCCAGCACCCTTCGGACAGGGACCGGGGAGCTGTTTTTT. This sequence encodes CASTLRTGTGELFF.

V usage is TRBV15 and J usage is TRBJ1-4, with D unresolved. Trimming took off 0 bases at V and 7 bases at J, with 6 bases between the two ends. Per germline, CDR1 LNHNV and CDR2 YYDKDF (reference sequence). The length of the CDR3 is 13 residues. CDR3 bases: TGTGCCACCAGCAGAGATCCTGGTGAAAAACTGTTTTTT. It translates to CATSRDPGEKLFF.

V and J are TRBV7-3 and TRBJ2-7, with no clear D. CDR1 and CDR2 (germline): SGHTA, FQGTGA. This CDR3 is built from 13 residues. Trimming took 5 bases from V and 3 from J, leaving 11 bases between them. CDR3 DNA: TGTGCCAGCAGCCCACATACAGACTACGAGCAGTACTTC. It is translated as CASSPHTDYEQYF.

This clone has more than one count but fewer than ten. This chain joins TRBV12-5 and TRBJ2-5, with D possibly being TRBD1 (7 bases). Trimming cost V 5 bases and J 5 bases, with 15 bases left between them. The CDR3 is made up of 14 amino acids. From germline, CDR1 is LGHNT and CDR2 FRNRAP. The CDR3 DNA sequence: TGTGCTAGTGGTGCGACAGGGAGGACGGAGACCCAGTACTTC. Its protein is CASGATGRTETQYF.

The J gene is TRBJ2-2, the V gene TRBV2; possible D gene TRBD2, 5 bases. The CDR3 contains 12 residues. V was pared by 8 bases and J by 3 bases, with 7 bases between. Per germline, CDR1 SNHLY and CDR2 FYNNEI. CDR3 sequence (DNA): TGTGCCAGCCGGACTGACACCGGGGAGCTGTTTTTT. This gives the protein CASRTDTGELFF.

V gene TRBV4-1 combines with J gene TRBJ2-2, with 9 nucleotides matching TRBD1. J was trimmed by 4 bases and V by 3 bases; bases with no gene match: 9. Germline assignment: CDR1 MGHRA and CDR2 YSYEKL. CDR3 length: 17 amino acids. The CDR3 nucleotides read TGCGCCAGCAGCCAGAGGACCGGGACAGGGTTCACCGGGGAGCTGTTTTTT. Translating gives CASSQRTGTGFTGELFF.

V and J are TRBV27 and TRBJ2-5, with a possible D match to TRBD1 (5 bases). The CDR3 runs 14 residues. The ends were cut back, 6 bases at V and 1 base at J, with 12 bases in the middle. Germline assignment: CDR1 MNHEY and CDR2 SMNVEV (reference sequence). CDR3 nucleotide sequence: TGTGCCAGCAGCCGTCGACAGACCCAAGAGACCCAGTACTTC. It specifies CASSRRQTQETQYF.

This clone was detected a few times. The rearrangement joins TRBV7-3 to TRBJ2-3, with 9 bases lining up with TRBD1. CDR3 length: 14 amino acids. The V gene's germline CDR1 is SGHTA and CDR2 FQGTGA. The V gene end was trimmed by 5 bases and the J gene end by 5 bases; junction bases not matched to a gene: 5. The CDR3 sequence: CASSRQGGRDTQYF. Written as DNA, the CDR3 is TGTGCCAGCAGCCGACAGGGGGGACGAGATACGCAGTATTTT. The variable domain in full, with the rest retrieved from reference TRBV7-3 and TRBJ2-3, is GAGVSQTPSNKVTEKGKYVELRCDPISGHTALYWYRQSLGQGPEFLIYFQGTGAADDSGLPNDRFFAVRPEGSVSTLKIQRTERGDSAVYLCASSRQGGRDTQYFGPGTRLTVL.

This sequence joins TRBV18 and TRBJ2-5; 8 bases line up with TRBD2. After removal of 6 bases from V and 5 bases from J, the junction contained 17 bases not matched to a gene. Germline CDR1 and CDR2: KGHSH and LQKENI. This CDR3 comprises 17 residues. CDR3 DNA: TGTGCCAGCTCTCCAGGTTCCTTACTAGCGGCCCGGGAGACCCAGTACTTC. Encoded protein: CASSPGSLLAARETQYF.

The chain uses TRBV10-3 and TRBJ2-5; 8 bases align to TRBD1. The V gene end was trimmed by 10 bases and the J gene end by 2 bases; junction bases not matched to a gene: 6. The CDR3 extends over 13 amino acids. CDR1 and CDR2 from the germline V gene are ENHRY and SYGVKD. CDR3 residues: CATQTGGQETQYF. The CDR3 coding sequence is TGTGCCACCCAAACAGGGGGTCAAGAGACCCAGTACTTC.

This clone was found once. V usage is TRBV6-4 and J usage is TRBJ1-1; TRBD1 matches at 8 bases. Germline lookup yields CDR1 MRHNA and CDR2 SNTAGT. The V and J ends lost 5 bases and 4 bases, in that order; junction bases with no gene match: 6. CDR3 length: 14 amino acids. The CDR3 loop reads CASSMDRVSTEAFF. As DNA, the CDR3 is TGTGCCAGCAGTATGGACAGGGTGAGCACTGAAGCTTTCTTT.

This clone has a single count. The CDR3 coding sequence is TGTGCCATCAGTGAGTCCCAGGGTGGGGCCAACGTCCTGACTTTC. This gives the protein CAISESQGGANVLTF. V is TRBV10-3 and J is TRBJ2-6; possible D gene TRBD1, 5 bases. There are 15 residues in the CDR3. Germline assignment: CDR1 ENHRY and CDR2 SYGVKD. V was pared by 0 bases and J by 3 bases, with 6 bases between.

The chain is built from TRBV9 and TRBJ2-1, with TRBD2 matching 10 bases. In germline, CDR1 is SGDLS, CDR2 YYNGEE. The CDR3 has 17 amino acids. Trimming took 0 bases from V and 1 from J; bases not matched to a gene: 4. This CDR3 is CASSVDSGRVSYNEQFF. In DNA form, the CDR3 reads TGTGCCAGCAGCGTAGACAGCGGGAGGGTTTCCTACAATGAGCAGTTCTTC.